This TCR beta chain was profiled in a study of shared clonotypes between healthy human individuals. Measured with immunoSEQ multiplex PCR; TCRdb has only the in-frame clones, and not every one. The repertoire holds more than 1,200,000 clones, with 98% as singletons. The sample holds one count of this clone. The V end lost 6 bases, the J end lost 4 bases, and 12 bases lay between the germline ends. The germline V gene encodes CDR1 LGHNT and CDR2 FRNRAP. The CDR3 has 13 residues. Within Nashville, Tennessee resided all donors, each a Caucasian adult. Negatively enriched CD4+ T cells were divided by CD45RA into naive and memory.

Sequenced sample: naive CD4+ T cells sorted from blood. Stated subset: CD45RA+ positively selected. V usage is TRBV12-5 and J usage is TRBJ1-2, with D possibly TRBD1 on 5 matching bases. This sequence was found in a man in his thirties or forties in good health. The CDR3 here is CASGPQGAYGYTF. In DNA, the CDR3 is TGTGCTAGTGGCCCGCAGGGCGCCTATGGCTACACCTTC.